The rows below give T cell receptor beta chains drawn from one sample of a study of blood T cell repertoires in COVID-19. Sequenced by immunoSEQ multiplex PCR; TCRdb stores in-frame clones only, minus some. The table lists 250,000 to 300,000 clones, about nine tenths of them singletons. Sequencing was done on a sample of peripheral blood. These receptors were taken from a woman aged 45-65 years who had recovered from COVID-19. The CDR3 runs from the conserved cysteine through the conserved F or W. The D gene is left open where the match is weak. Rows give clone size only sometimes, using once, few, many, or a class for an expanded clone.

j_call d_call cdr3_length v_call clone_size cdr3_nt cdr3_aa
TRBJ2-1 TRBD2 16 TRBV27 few TGTGCCAGCAGTCCGCGACTAGCGGGGGCCTACAATGAGCAGTTCTTC CASSPRLAGAYNEQFF
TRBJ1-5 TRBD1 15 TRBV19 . TGTGCCAGTAGTGGGGAACAGGGGCGGAATCAGCCCCAGCATTTT CASSGEQGRNQPQHF
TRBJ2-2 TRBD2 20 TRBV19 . TGTGCCAGTAGCGACCGGACTAGCGGGAGGGTGGGATTTTCCACCGGGGAGCTGTTTTTT CASSDRTSGRVGFSTGELFF
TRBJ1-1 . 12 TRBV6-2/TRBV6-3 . TGTGCCAGCAGTACAGGGAACACTGAAGCTTTCTTT CASSTGNTEAFF
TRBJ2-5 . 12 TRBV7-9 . TGTGCCAGCAGCTTGACTAGGGAGACCCAGTACTTC CASSLTRETQYF
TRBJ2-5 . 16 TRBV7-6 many TGTGCCAGCAGCTCCCCCGAAGGGGACGGGGGAGAGACCCAGTACTTC CASSSPEGDGGETQYF
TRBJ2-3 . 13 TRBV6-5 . TGTGCCAGCAGTTCCCCTAGCACAGATACGCAGTATTTT CASSSPSTDTQYF
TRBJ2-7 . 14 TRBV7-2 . TGTGCCAGCAGCTCGCGAGGGGGGGTCTACGAGCAGTACTTC CASSSRGGVYEQYF
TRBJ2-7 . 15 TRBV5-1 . TGCGCCAGCAGCCCCCGGAGGGCCGGAAGATACGAGCAGTACTTC CASSPRRAGRYEQYF
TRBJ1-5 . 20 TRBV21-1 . TGTGCCAGCTGTAGACCCGGGGACACAGGAATAGGTAGTAGCAATCAGCCCCAGCATTTT CASCRPGDTGIGSSNQPQHF
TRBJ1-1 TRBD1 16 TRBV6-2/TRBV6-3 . TGTGCCAGCAGTTACTCCCAGGGGGCTCGAGACACTGAAGCTTTCTTT CASSYSQGARDTEAFF
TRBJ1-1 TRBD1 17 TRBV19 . TGTGCCAGTAGTATTCTTTCAGGACAGGGAAGTAACACTGAAGCTTTCTTT CASSILSGQGSNTEAFF